This T cell receptor beta chain was sequenced during a study of blood T cell repertoires in COVID-19. Germline loops: CDR1 SQVTM, CDR2 ANQGSEA. The V and J ends lost 6 bases and 0 bases respectively, with 9 bases between them. The CDR3 contains 13 residues. Sequencing used immunoSEQ multiplex PCR; TCRdb keeps in-frame clones, though not all of them. This sample has tens of thousands of clones; roughly 68% occur once, and the top ten carry roughly 61%. The clonotype was recovered from a man at least 80 years old with acute or convalescent COVID-19. The chain has TRBV29-1 and TRBJ1-3; no reliable D call. Input material: peripheral blood. CDR3: CSVAVDSGNTIYF. CDR3 nucleotides: TGCAGCGTCGCGGTGGACTCTGGAAACACCATATATTTT.